This TCR beta chain was profiled in a study of cytomegalovirus exposure and HLA in healthy donors. Germline loops: CDR1 KGHSH, CDR2 LQKENI. The trim removed 0 bases at V and 5 bases at J, leaving 7 bases unmatched. CDR3 length: 16 amino acids. Primers for the PCR totalled 60 Vbeta and 13 Jbeta. Clones were read by immunoSEQ multiplex PCR, and TCRdb kept only the in-frame ones, dropping some. The sample holds 75,000 to 90,000 clones, around 77% seen once. The receptor comes from a man aged 45-65 years in good health and CMV-seronegative. V is TRBV18 and J is TRBJ2-7; the match to TRBD1 covers 10 bases. Material for sequencing was PBMCs. The CDR3 loop reads CASSPPDRGLNHEQYF. The CDR3 DNA reads as TGTGCCAGCTCACCACCCGACAGGGGGCTAAACCACGAGCAGTACTTC.